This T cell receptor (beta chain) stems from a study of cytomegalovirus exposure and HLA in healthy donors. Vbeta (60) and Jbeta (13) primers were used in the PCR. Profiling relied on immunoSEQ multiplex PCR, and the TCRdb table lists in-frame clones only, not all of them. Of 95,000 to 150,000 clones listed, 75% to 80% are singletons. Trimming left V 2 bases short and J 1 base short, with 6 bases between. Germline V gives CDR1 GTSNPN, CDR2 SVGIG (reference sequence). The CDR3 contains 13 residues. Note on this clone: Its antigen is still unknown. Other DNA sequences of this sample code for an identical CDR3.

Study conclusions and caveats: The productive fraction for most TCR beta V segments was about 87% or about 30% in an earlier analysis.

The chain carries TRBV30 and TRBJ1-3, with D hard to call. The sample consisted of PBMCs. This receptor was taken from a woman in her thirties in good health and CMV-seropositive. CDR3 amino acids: CAWSTGSGNTIYF. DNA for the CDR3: TGTGCCTGGAGTACCGGGTCTGGAAACACCATATATTTT. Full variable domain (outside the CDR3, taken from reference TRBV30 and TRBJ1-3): SQTIHQWPATLVQPVGSPLSLECTVEGTSNPNLYWYRQAAGRGLQLLFYSVGIGQISSEVPQNLSASRPQDRQFILSSKKLLLSDSGFYLCAWSTGSGNTIYFGEGSWLTVV.